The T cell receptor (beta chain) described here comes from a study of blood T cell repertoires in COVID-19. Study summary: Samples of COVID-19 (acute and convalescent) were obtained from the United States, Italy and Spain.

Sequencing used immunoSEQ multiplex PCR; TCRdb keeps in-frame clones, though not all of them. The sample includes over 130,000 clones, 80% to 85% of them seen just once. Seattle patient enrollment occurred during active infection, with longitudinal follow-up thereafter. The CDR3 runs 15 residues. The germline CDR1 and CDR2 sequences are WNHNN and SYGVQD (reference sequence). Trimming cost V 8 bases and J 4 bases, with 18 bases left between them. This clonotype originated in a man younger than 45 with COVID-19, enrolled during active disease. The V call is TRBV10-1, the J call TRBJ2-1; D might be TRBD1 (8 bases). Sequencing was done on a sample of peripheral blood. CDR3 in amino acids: CASQAGQGAYNEQFF. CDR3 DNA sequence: TGCGCCAGCCAAGCGGGGCAGGGGGCTTACAATGAGCAGTTCTTC.